Here is one T cell receptor beta chain with its context. In the authors' methods: Reference gene primer amplification gave estimated nucleated cell counts. Using immunoSEQ multiplex PCR, the repertoire was profiled, and TCRdb retains in-frame clones only, with some absent. That table supplies the V and J calls and clone size; D and trimming were determined from the DNA. This sample has 150,000 to 200,000 clones; less than 90% occur once, and the top ten carry about a tenth. The sample belongs to a study of blood T cell repertoires in COVID-19. Study-level background: Acute and convalescent COVID-19 samples came from the United States, Italy and Spain. T cells, B-cell-depleted T cells, or PBMCs supplied cDNA or gDNA.

Patients from Seattle were sampled longitudinally, starting during active infection. This CDR3 is 14 amino acids long. Trimming cost V 11 bases and J 4 bases, with 21 bases left between them. The origin of this receptor is an older woman with COVID-19, enrolled during active disease. J is TRBJ2-7 and V is TRBV23-1, with D possibly being TRBD1 (6 bases). TRBV23-1 is labeled an ORF, and its function is uncertain. Sequencing input: peripheral blood. The CDR3 sequence is CAPLNTRGIYEQYF. The CDR3 DNA sequence: TGCGCCCCCCTAAATACGAGGGGGATATACGAGCAGTACTTC.